Here is one TCR beta chain with its context. This sample was taken from a study of T cell changes during pregnancy in multiple sclerosis. The germline CDR1 and CDR2 sequences are SGHNT and YYREEE (reference sequence). The CDR3 totals 13 residues. Deletions cut 0 bases from V and 8 bases from J, with 11 bases between. Sequencing used immunoSEQ multiplex PCR; TCRdb keeps in-frame clones, though not all of them. The data show about 57,000 clones, roughly 90% seen once. This material consisted of peripheral blood, taken after pregnancy. The chain couples TRBV5-4 to TRBJ1-2; D not certain. This sequence originates from a female donor in good health, enrolled as a control in a pregnancy study. This CDR3 is CASSLVGEGGYTF. For the CDR3, the DNA is TGTGCCAGCAGCTTGGTGGGTGAGGGCGGCTACACCTTC.